This TCR beta chain was identified during a study of blood T cell repertoires in COVID-19. The wider study: Acute and convalescent COVID-19 samples came from the United States, Italy and Spain. Sources were T cells, B-cell-depleted T cells, or PBMCs; the material itself was cDNA or gDNA.

Per the original data handling: From reference gene primer amplification, estimates of nucleated cell counts were derived. Data came from immunoSEQ multiplex PCR; TCRdb stores just in-frame clones and leaves some out. That table gives V, J and clone size, and the DNA gave D and trimming. The sample holds approximately 100,000 clones, 75% to 90% seen once. The source material was peripheral blood. The sequence derives from a human donor with acute or convalescent COVID-19. The donor label of this sample is uncertain.

The DNA for the CDR3 is TGTGCCAGCAGCCCCGGGACTACCCCACAAGAGACCCAGTACTTC. Its translation is CASSPGTTPQETQYF. The chain combines TRBV9 with TRBJ2-5; 7 nucleotides match TRBD2. The CDR3 has 15 residues. Unmatched junction bases numbered 8, after V lost 4 bases and J lost 2 bases. Germline V lookup: CDR1 SGDLS, CDR2 YYNGEE.